A single sample gave rise to the 14 T cell receptor beta chains below, sequenced in a study of T cell responses to AZD1222 COVID-19 vaccine. Profiling relied on immunoSEQ multiplex PCR, and the TCRdb table lists in-frame clones only, not all of them. The sample has under 200,000 clones, around 92% seen once. Sequencing used peripheral blood, obtained on day 0 of AZD1222 vaccination. These receptors all stem from an adult in good health.

V is TRBV28 and J is TRBJ1-4; 9 bases map to TRBD1. Germline V lookup: CDR1 MDHEN, CDR2 SYDVKM. J was trimmed by 7 bases and V by 5 bases; bases with no gene match: 11. This CDR3 is 16 amino acids long. As DNA, the CDR3 is TGTGCCAGCAGTCAACCGGGACAGGGCGGGAGTGAAAAACTGTTTTTT. Its translation is CASSQPGQGGSEKLFF.

V and J are TRBV9 and TRBJ2-1; 7 positions match TRBD2. CDR3 length: 15 amino acids. The V gene end was trimmed by 1 base and the J gene end by 5 bases; junction bases not matched to a gene: 6. Germline V lookup: CDR1 SGDLS, CDR2 YYNGEE. The CDR3 region has the DNA TGTGCCAGCAGCGTAAGATGGCGGGGGAACAATGAGCAGTTCTTC. This sequence encodes CASSVRWRGNNEQFF.

The chain joins TRBV7-2 to TRBJ1-2; 7 nucleotides line up with TRBD1. The CDR3 runs 13 residues. The ends lost 5 bases at V and 4 bases at J; junction bases unmatched: 4. Looked up from germline, CDR1 is SGHTA and CDR2 is FQGNSA. The CDR3 here is CASSSGTAYGYTF. CDR3 coding DNA: TGTGCCAGCAGCAGTGGGACAGCCTATGGCTACACCTTC.

The CDR3 DNA reads TGTGCCAGCAGCTACATCCTGACAGGGGGAAGGGATTCACCCCTCCACTTT. Translating it yields CASSYILTGGRDSPLHF. The chain has TRBV7-8 and TRBJ1-6; 9 nucleotides match TRBD1. CDR1 and CDR2 (germline): SGHVS, FQNEAQ. The CDR3 consists of 17 residues. J was trimmed by 8 bases and V by 4 bases; bases with no gene match: 12.

This chain joins TRBV6-1 and TRBJ1-2; 7 nucleotides line up with TRBD1. The ends lost 0 bases at V and 0 bases at J; junction bases unmatched: 1. In germline, CDR1 is MNHNS, CDR2 SASEGT. The CDR3 length is 15 residues. DNA for the CDR3: TGTGCCAGCAGTGAAGCGGGACAGCCTAACTATGGCTACACCTTC. Translation gives CASSEAGQPNYGYTF.

The gene calls are TRBV5-1 and TRBJ1-1; D is possibly TRBD1 (6 bases). In germline, CDR1 is SGHRS, CDR2 YFSETQ. The CDR3 length is 16 residues. Trimming shortened V by 4 bases and J by 1 base, and 17 bases separated the two germline ends. CDR3 nucleotides: TGCGCCAGCAGCACACCTACAGGGAATCGGAACACTGAAGCTTTCTTT. Translation: CASSTPTGNRNTEAFF.

This clone showed up just once. V usage is TRBV7-9 and J usage is TRBJ1-5; a possible D gene is TRBD1 (5 bases). CDR1 and CDR2 (germline): SEHNR, FQNEAQ (reference sequence). Trimming pared 4 bases from V and 3 bases from J, leaving 13 bases between. CDR3 length: 15 amino acids. CDR3 loop: CASSSPQGDNQPQHF. Written as DNA, the CDR3 is TGTGCCAGCAGCTCACCGCAGGGAGACAATCAGCCCCAGCATTTT.

This clone was seen once. V gene TRBV9 combines with J gene TRBJ1-2; the D is unclear. Germline V gene data show CDR1 as SGDLS and CDR2 as YYNGEE. This CDR3 has 14 residues. V was clipped by 4 bases and J by 2 bases, with 12 bases between them. CDR3 coding DNA: TGTGCCAGCAGCCCCCCCGTTGGGAACTATGGCTACACCTTC. The encoded protein is CASSPPVGNYGYTF.

The rearrangement joins TRBV7-9 to TRBJ1-1, with D tentatively TRBD1 (5 bases). The CDR3 is 12 amino acids. CDR1 and CDR2 (germline): SEHNR, FQNEAQ (reference sequence). Trimming cost V 1 base and J 11 bases, with 11 bases left between them. The CDR3 DNA reads as TGTGCCAGCAGCTTAGGGATGGGGGACGCTTTCTTT. Protein: CASSLGMGDAFF.

The chain recombines TRBV30 with TRBJ2-1; a weak D match, TRBD2 (5 bases). The CDR3 covers 14 residues. CDR1 and CDR2 (germline): GTSNPN, SVGIG (reference sequence). V was pared by 1 base and J by 5 bases, with 12 bases between. As DNA, the CDR3 is TGTGCCTGGAGTGCGGGATACGGGGACAATGAGCAGTTCTTC. This sequence encodes CAWSAGYGDNEQFF.

The V gene is TRBV7-2, the J gene TRBJ1-1; D not resolved. V was clipped by 3 bases and J by 5 bases, with 7 bases between them. The V gene's germline CDR1 is SGHTA and CDR2 FQGNSA. CDR3 length equals 12 residues. In DNA, the CDR3 is TGTGCCAGCAGCTTTGGGTGGACTGAAGCTTTCTTT. It yields the protein CASSFGWTEAFF.

The CDR3 loop is CATSGPRSGFGNSPLHF. The CDR3 DNA reads as TGTGCCACCAGCGGACCGCGGTCAGGGTTCGGCAATTCACCCCTCCACTTT. This chain uses TRBV15 with TRBJ1-6; maybe TRBD1 (5 bases). Germline V gene sequence: CDR1 LNHNV, CDR2 YYDKDF (reference sequence). V was clipped by 5 bases and J by 7 bases, with 21 bases between them. This CDR3 has 17 residues. Based on the CDR3 plus reference TRBV15 and TRBJ1-6, the full variable domain is DAMVIQNPRYQVTQFGKPVTLSCSQTLNHNVMYWYQQKSSQAPKLLFHYYDKDFNNEADTPDNFQSRRPNTSFCFLDIRSPGLGDTAMYLCATSGPRSGFGNSPLHFGNGTRLTVT.

This chain connects TRBV18 to TRBJ1-2, with 7 bases fitting TRBD1. Germline values: CDR1 KGHSH, CDR2 LQKENI. Germline trimming cut 3 bases from V and 3 bases from J; bases unmatched to any gene: 7. CDR3 length: 15 residues. In nucleotides, the CDR3 is TGTGCCAGCTCACCCTCAGGGGGTACGGACTATGGCTACACCTTC. Protein: CASSPSGGTDYGYTF.

This clone occurred once. The chain combines TRBV5-5 with TRBJ2-7, with D hard to call. V lost 3 bases and J 2 bases, leaving 15 bases between the germline ends. Per germline, CDR1 SGHKS and CDR2 YYEKEE (reference sequence). The CDR3 extends over 15 amino acids. The CDR3 sequence is CASSWAVGSPYEQYF. For the CDR3, the DNA is TGTGCCAGCAGCTGGGCGGTAGGCAGTCCCTACGAGCAGTACTTC. The full variable domain, with the rest looked up from reference TRBV5-5 and TRBJ2-7, is DAGVTQSPTHLIKTRGQQVTLRCSPISGHKSVSWYQQVLGQGPQFIFQYYEKEERGRGNFPDRFSARQFPNYSSELNVNALLLGDSALYLCASSWAVGSPYEQYFGPGTRLTVT.